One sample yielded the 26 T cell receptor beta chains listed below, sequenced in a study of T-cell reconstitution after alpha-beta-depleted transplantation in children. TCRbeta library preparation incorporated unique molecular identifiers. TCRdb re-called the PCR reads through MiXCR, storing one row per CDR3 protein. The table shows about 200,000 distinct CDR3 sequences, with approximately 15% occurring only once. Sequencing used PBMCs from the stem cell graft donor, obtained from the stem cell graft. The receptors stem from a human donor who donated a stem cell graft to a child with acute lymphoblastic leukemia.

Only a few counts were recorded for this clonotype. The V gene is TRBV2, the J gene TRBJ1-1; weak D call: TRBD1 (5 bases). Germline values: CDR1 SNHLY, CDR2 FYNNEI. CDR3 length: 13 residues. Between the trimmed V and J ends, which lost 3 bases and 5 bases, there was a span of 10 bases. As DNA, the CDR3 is TGTGCCAGCAGTGACAGGGAAGGTACTGAAGCTTTCTTT. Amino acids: CASSDREGTEAFF.

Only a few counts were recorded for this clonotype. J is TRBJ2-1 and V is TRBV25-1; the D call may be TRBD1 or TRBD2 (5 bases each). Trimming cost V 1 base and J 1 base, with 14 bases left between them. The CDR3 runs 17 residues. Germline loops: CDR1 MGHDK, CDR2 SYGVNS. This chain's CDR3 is CASSELGQGESYNEQFF. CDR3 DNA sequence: TGTGCCAGCAGTGAATTGGGGCAGGGAGAGTCCTACAATGAGCAGTTCTTC.

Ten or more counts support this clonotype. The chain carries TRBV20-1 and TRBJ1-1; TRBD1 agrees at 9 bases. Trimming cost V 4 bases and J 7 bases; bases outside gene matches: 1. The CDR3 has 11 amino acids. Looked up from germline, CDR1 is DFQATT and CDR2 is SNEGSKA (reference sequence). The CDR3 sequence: CSAKGQGEAFF. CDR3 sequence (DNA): TGCAGTGCTAAGGGACAGGGTGAAGCTTTCTTT.

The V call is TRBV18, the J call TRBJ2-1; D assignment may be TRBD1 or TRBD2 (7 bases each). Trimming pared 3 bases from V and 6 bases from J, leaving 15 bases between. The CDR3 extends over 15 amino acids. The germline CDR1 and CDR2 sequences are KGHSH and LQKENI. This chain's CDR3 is CASSPVRGGSNEQFF. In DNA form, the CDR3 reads TGTGCCAGCTCACCTGTCAGGGGGGGATCCAATGAGCAGTTCTTC.

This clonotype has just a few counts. DNA for the CDR3: TGTGCCAGCAGCCATCCACTAGCGGGGTTGACCCAGTACAATGAGCAGTTCTTC. Translation: CASSHPLAGLTQYNEQFF. The chain is built from TRBV3-1 and TRBJ2-1, with 10 bases lining up with TRBD2. The CDR3 is 18 residues long. J was trimmed by 4 bases and V by 3 bases; bases with no gene match: 12. The germline V gene encodes CDR1 LGHDT and CDR2 YNNKEL (reference sequence).

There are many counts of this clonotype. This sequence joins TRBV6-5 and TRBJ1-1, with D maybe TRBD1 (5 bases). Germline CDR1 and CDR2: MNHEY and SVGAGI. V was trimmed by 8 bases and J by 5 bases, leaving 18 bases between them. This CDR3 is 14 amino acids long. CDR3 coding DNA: TGTGCCAGCGGAACCCACACGGGGGGGACTGAAGCTTTCTTT. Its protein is CASGTHTGGTEAFF.

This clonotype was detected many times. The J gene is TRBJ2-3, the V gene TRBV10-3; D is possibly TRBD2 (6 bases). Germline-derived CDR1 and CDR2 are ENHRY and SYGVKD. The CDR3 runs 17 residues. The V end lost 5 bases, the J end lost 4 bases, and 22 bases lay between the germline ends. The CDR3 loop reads CAISINSEGRGSDTQYF. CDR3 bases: TGTGCCATCAGTATAAATTCGGAGGGCCGCGGGTCAGATACGCAGTATTTT.

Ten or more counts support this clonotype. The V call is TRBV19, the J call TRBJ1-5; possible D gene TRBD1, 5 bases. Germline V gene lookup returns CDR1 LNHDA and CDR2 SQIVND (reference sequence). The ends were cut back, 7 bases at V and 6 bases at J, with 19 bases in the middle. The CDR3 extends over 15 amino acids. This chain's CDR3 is CASKGRDLWSQPQHF. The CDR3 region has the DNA TGTGCCAGTAAAGGTCGGGACCTGTGGTCTCAGCCCCAGCATTTT. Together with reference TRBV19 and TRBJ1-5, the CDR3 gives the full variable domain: DGGITQSPKYLFRKEGQNVTLSCEQNLNHDAMYWYRQDPGQGLRLIYYSQIVNDFQKGDIAEGYSVSREKKESFPLTVTSAQKNPTAFYLCASKGRDLWSQPQHFGDGTRLSIL.

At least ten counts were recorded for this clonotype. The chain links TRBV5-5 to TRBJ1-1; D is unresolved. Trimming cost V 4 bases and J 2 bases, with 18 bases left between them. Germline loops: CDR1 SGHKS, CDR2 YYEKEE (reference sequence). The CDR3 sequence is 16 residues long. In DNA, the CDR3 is TGTGCCAGCAGCCTTAGGTATGGCGCCGGAAACACTGAAGCTTTCTTT. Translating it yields CASSLRYGAGNTEAFF.

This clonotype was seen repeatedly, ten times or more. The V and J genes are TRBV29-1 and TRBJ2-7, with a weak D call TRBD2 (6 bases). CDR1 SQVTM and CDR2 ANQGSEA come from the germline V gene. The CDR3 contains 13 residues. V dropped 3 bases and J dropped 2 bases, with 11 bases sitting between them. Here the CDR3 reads CSVETGDTYEQYF. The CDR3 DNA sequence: TGCAGCGTTGAGACGGGGGATACCTACGAGCAGTACTTC.

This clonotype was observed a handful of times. The DNA of the CDR3 is TGTGCCAGCAGCCCTTACACAGGGGGGTCTGGAAACACCATATATTTT. It codes for CASSPYTGGSGNTIYF. The J gene is TRBJ1-3, the V gene TRBV11-2, with 8 nucleotides matching TRBD1. The CDR3 has 16 amino acids. Germline values: CDR1 SGHAT, CDR2 FQNNGV. Losses at the gene ends were 5 bases for V and 1 base for J; bases not matched to a gene: 7.

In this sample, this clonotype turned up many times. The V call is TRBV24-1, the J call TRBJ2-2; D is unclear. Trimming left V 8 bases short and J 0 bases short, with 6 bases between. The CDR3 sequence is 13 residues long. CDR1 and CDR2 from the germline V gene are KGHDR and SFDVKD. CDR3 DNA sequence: TGTGCCACCACACAGCCGAACACCGGGGAGCTGTTTTTT. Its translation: CATTQPNTGELFF.

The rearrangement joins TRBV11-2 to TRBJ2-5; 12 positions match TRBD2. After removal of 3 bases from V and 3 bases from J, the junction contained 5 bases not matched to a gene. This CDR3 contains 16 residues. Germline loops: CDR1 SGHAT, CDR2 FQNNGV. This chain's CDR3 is CASSFRTSGTEETQYF. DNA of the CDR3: TGTGCCAGCAGCTTTCGGACTAGCGGGACCGAAGAGACCCAGTACTTC.

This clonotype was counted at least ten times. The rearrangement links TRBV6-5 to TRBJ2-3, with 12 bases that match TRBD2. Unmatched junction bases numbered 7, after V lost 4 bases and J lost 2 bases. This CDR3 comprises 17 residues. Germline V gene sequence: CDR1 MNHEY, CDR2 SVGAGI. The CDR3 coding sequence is TGTGCCAGCAGTTCTCCGGGACTAGCGGGTCTCACAGATACGCAGTATTTT. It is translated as CASSSPGLAGLTDTQYF.

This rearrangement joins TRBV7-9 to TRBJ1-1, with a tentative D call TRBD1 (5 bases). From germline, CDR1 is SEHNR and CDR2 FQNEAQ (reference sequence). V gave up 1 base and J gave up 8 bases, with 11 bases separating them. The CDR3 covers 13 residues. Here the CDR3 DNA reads TGTGCCAGCAGCTTAGTGAGCCAGGGAGAAGCTTTCTTT. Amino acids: CASSLVSQGEAFF.

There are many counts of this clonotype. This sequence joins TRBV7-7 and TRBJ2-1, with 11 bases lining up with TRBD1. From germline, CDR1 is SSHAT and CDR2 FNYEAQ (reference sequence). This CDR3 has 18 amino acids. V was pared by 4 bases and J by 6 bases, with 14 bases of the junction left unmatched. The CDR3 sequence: CASSSGQGAASGINEQFF. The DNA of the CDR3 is TGTGCCAGCAGCTCCGGACAGGGGGCGGCTAGCGGGATCAATGAGCAGTTCTTC.

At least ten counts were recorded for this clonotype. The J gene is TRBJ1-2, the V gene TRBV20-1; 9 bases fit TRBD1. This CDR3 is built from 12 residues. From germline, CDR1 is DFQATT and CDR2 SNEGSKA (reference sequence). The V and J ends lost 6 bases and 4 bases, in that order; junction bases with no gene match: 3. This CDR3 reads CSAAQGAYGYTF. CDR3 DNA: TGCAGTGCCGCACAGGGGGCCTATGGCTACACCTTC.

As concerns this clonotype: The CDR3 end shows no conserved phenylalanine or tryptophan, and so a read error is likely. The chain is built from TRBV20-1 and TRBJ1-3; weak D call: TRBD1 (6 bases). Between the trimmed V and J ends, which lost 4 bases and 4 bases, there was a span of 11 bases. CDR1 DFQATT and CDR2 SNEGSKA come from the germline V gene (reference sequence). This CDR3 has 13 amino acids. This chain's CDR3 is CSATRDIGNTIYL. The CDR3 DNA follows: TGCAGTGCTACGCGGGACATCGGAAACACCATATATTTG.

DNA for the CDR3: TGTGCCAGCAGCCAAGAATCAATCGACACTGAAGCTTTCTTT. Amino acid sequence: CASSQESIDTEAFF. The chain employs TRBV3-1 and TRBJ1-1; D is unclear. The length of the CDR3 is 14 residues. CDR1 is LGHDT and CDR2 is YNNKEL in the germline V gene (reference sequence). The V end lost 0 bases, the J end lost 3 bases, and 8 bases lay between the germline ends. Variable domain in full (rest from reference TRBV3-1 and TRBJ1-1): DTAVSQTPKYLVTQMGNDKSIKCEQNLGHDTMYWYKQDSKKFLKIMFSYNNKELIINETVPNRFSPKSPDKAHLNLHINSLELGDSAVYFCASSQESIDTEAFFGQGTRLTVV.

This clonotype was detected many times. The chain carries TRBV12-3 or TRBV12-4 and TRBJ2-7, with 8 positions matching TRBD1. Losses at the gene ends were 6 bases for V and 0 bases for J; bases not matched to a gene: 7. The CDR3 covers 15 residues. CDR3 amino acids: CASRRGQGFSYEQYF. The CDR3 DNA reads TGTGCCAGCAGGCGAGGACAGGGATTCTCCTACGAGCAGTACTTC.

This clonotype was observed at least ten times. In DNA form, the CDR3 reads TGTGCCATCAGTGCGGCGGCGGAAAGAACCACCGGGGAGCTGTTTTTT. Protein: CAISAAAERTTGELFF. This chain links TRBV10-3 with TRBJ2-2; D remains unclear. Trimming took 4 bases from V and 4 from J, leaving 16 bases between them. This CDR3 contains 16 residues. CDR1 and CDR2 from the germline V gene are ENHRY and SYGVKD.

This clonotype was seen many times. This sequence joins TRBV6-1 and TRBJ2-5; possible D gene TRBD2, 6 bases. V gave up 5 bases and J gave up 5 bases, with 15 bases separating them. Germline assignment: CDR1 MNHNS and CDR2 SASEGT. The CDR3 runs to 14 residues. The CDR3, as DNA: TGTGCCAGCAGTCAAGTGGTCCGGGGGGAGACCCAGTACTTC. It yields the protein CASSQVVRGETQYF.

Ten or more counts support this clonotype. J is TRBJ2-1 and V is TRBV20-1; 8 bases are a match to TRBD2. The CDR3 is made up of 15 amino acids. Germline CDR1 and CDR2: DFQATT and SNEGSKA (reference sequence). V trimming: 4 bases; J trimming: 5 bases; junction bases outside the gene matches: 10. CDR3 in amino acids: CSATKRAGRDNEQFF. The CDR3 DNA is TGCAGTGCTACTAAAAGGGCCGGGAGGGACAATGAGCAGTTCTTC.

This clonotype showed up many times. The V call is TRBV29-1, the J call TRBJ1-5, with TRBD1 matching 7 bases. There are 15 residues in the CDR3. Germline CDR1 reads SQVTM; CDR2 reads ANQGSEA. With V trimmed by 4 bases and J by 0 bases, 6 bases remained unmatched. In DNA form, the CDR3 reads TGCAGCGTTGCGACGACAGGGCTTAGCAATCAGCCCCAGCATTTT. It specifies CSVATTGLSNQPQHF.

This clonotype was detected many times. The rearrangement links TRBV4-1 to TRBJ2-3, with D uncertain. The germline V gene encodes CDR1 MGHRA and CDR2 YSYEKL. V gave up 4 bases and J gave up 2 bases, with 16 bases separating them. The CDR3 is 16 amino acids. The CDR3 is CASSPSYQQSTDTQYF. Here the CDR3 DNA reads TGCGCCAGCAGCCCATCGTACCAACAGTCCACAGATACGCAGTATTTT.

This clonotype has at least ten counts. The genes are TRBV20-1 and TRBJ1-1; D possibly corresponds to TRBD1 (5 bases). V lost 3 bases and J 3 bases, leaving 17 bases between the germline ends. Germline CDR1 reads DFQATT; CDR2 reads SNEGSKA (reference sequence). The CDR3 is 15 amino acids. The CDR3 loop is CSASNTGGGDTEAFF. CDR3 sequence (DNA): TGCAGTGCTAGTAATACAGGTGGGGGGGACACTGAAGCTTTCTTT.